At least ten counts were recorded for the clone carrying this T cell receptor beta chain. Its matching antigen is unknown. TCRdb recomputed calls from the 5' RACE reads with MiXCR, one row per CDR3 protein. The sample holds about 46,000 distinct CDR3 sequences; approximately 5.9% are singletons and the top ten take about 5.4%. The sample belongs to a study of early T cells in non-severe SARS-CoV-2 infection. Findings and caveats of the study: Comparison of clonotypes with VDJdb favored anti-spike CD8 responses while missing private and CD4 specificities.

CDR1 is DFQATT, CDR2 SNEGSKA, per germline (reference sequence). CDR3 length equals 15 residues. The junction had 13 bases not matched to a gene; V was cut back by 4 bases and J by 5 bases. The source material was whole blood, sampled at baseline. This sequence joins TRBV20-1 and TRBJ2-7; 8 bases are shared with TRBD1. This TCR derives from an adult who was a healthcare worker with PCR-confirmed SARS-CoV-2 infection or an uninfected control (not recorded which). The CDR3 here is CSAKITAGGYHEQYF. CDR3 sequence (DNA): TGCAGTGCTAAAATCACGGCAGGGGGCTATCACGAGCAGTACTTC.